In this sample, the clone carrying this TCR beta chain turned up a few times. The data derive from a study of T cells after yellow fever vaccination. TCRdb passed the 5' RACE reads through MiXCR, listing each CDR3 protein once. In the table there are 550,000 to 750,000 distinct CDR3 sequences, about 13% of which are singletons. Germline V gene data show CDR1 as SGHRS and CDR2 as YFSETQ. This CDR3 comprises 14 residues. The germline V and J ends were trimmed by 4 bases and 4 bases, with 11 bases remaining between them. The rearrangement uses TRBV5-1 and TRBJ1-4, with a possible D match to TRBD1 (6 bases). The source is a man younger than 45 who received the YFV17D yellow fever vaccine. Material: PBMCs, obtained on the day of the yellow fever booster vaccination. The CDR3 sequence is CASSQGYGNEKLFF. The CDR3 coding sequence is TGCGCCAGCAGCCAGGGGTACGGTAATGAAAAACTGTTTTTT.